In this sample, the clone carrying this T cell receptor beta chain turned up many times. Its antigen is currently unknown. Each sample had at least 6.5 million PBMCs isolated. The use of a sample-barcoded 5' primer and a J-beta primer mix characterized a second PCR of about 7 to 12 cycles. TCRdb ran MiXCR on the 5' RACE reads and lists one entry per CDR3 protein. The data hold fewer than 700,000 distinct CDR3 sequences, with more than 45% observed a single time. This sample was taken from a study of blood T cells in healthy people across ages. Whole-study results and caveats: Donor CMV status was unknown, possibly confounding expanded clonotype changes. Unsorted PBMCs ruled out conclusive naive versus antigen-experienced comparison.

From germline, CDR1 is MNHEY and CDR2 SVGAGI. This CDR3 spans 16 amino acids. The V gene lost 0 bases and the J gene lost 4 bases, with 14 bases spanning the gap. This receptor was identified in an elderly man in good health. Sample: blood. V and J are TRBV6-5 and TRBJ2-3; D may match TRBD1 or TRBD2 (5 bases each). The CDR3: CASSYSGRPRADTQYF. The CDR3 DNA is TGTGCCAGCAGTTACTCGGGACGCCCGAGGGCAGATACGCAGTATTTT.